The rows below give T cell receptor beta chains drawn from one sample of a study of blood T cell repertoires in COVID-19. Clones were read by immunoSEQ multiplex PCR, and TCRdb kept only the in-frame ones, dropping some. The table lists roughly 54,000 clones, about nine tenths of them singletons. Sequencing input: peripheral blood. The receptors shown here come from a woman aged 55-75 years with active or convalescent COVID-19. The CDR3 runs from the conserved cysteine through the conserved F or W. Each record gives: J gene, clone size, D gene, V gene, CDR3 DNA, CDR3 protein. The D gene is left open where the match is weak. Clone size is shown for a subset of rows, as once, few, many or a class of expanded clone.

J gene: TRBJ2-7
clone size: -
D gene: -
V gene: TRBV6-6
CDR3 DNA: TGTGCCAGCAGCCTCCCAGGGGATTACGAGCAGTACTTC
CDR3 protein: CASSLPGDYEQYF

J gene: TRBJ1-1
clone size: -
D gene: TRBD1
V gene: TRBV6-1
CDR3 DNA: TGTGCCAGCTCGGGACAGGGAGAAACTGAAGCTTTCTTT
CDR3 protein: CASSGQGETEAFF

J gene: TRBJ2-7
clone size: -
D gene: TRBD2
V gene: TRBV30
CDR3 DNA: TGTGCCTGGATGGGCGGGAGACCCCACGAGCAGTACTTC
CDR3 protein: CAWMGGRPHEQYF

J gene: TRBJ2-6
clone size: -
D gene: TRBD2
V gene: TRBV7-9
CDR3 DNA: TGTGCCAGCAGCTTAGGCGGGAGAGGGGCCAACGTCCTGACTTTC
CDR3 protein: CASSLGGRGANVLTF

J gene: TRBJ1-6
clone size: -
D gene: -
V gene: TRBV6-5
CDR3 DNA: TGTGCCAGCAATTCGGTCTCCTATAATTCACCCCTCCACTTT
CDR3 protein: CASNSVSYNSPLHF

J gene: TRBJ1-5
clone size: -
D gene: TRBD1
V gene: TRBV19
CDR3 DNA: TGTGCCAGTAGTATAATTGGGGTTCTTCGACAGGGGTTCCAGCCCCAGCATTTT
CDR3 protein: CASSIIGVLRQGFQPQHF

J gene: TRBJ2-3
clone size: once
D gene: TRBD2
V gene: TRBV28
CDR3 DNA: TGTGCCAGCAAGCTAGCGGGAAACACAGATACGCAGTATTTT
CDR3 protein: CASKLAGNTDTQYF

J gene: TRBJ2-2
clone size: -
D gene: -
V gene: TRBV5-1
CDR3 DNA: TGCGCCAGCAGCTTGGGACAAGGCAACACCGGGGAGCTGTTTTTT
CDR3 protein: CASSLGQGNTGELFF

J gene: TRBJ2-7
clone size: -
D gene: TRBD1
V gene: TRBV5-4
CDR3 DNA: TGTGCCAGCAGCAACATAGACAGGGGTTACGAGCAGTACTTC
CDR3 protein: CASSNIDRGYEQYF

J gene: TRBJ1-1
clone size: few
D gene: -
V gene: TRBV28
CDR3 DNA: TGTGCCAGCGGCCTTGGAGGGGTCACTGAAGCTTTCTTT
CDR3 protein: CASGLGGVTEAFF

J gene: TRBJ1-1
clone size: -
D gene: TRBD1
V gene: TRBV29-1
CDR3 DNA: TGCAGCGCCGGGACAGGGAACACTGAAGCTTTCTTT
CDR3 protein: CSAGTGNTEAFF